Below are 30 T cell receptor beta chains sequenced from a single sample in a study of blood T cells in healthy people across ages. Primers used in a second PCR of about 6 to 11 cycles were a sample-barcoded 5' primer and a J-beta primer mix. TCRdb independently ran MiXCR on the 5' RACE reads; one entry per CDR3 protein. This sample yields fewer than 600,000 distinct CDR3 sequences, of which about 27% are seen a single time; 3% to 4% belongs to the top ten. These data were also reused for a study on T cells of mothers and their children.

Sequenced input: blood. The source is a boy between 2 and 10 years old in good health.

The chain carries TRBV2 and TRBJ2-2; no firm D call. Germline CDR1 SNHLY, CDR2 FYNNEI. The CDR3 has 17 amino acids. Trimming cost V 4 bases and J 3 bases, with 18 bases left between them. The CDR3 region has the DNA TGTGCCAGCAGTGTCCCCTCGGATAGAGGCGACACCGGGGAGCTGTTTTTT. Its translation is CASSVPSDRGDTGELFF.

This rearrangement joins TRBV20-1 to TRBJ1-2, with 9 positions matching TRBD1. Trimming took 5 bases from V and 3 from J; bases not matched to a gene: 7. This CDR3 is built from 14 residues. Germline V gives CDR1 DFQATT, CDR2 SNEGSKA (reference sequence). Here the CDR3 reads CSAGRQGVYYGYTF. The CDR3 nucleotides read TGCAGTGCTGGAAGACAGGGGGTGTACTATGGCTACACCTTC.

Only a few counts were recorded for this clonotype. This chain uses TRBV7-6 with TRBJ2-1; tentatively, D is TRBD2 (6 bases). Germline V CDR1 and CDR2: SGHVS, FNYEAQ. The V gene lost 2 bases and the J gene lost 0 bases, with 14 bases spanning the gap. This CDR3 spans 17 amino acids. CDR3 protein: CASSLSGGKVSYNEQFF. DNA of the CDR3: TGTGCCAGCAGCTTAAGTGGGGGGAAGGTCTCCTACAATGAGCAGTTCTTC.

V is TRBV12-3 or TRBV12-4 and J is TRBJ1-2; TRBD1 agrees at 10 bases. The CDR3 has 12 residues. After removal of 6 bases from V and 13 bases from J, the junction contained 8 bases not matched to a gene. The CDR3 reads CASSYPGQGPTF. CDR3 DNA: TGTGCCAGCAGCTATCCGGGACAGGGGCCCACCTTC.

Notes on this clonotype: The junction shows a germline mismatch at one end, possibly a read error. The chain joins TRBV6-1 to TRBJ2-2; 8 bases agree with TRBD2. The length of the CDR3 is 16 residues. The V gene's germline CDR1 is MNHNS and CDR2 SASEGT. For the CDR3, the DNA is TGTGCCAGCAGTAGAGCGGGAGTCACGAACACCGGAGAGCTGTTTTTT. Translation: CASSRAGVTNTGELFF.

Only a few counts were recorded for this clonotype. This chain joins TRBV4-3 and TRBJ2-5; D is unclear. The CDR3 totals 16 residues. With 0 bases removed from V and 9 bases from J, the gap between germline ends came to 20 bases. The germline V gene has CDR1 LGHNA and CDR2 YSLEER. The CDR3 nucleotides read TGCGCCAGCAGCCAAGATCGATCGCTCCCAGGTCAGGCCCAGTACTTC. It codes for CASSQDRSLPGQAQYF.

The chain uses TRBV15 and TRBJ2-1, with no clear D. Trimming shortened V by 3 bases and J by 4 bases, and 13 bases separated the two germline ends. This CDR3 has 15 residues. Germline CDR1 is LNHNV and CDR2 is YYDKDF (reference sequence). CDR3 protein: CATSSQVWGYNEQFF. CDR3 sequence (DNA): TGTGCCACCAGCAGTCAGGTCTGGGGTTACAATGAGCAGTTCTTC.

V and J are TRBV2 and TRBJ1-6, with D tentatively TRBD1 (6 bases). The germline V gene encodes CDR1 SNHLY and CDR2 FYNNEI. The V end lost 7 bases, the J end lost 9 bases, and 16 bases lay between the germline ends. The CDR3 has 14 residues. Written as DNA, the CDR3 is TGTGCCAGCACCAAGGGGGGAGATGTTTCACCCCTCCACTTT. It specifies CASTKGGDVSPLHF.

The V gene is TRBV5-1, the J gene TRBJ2-1, with 9 bases identical to TRBD2. With 0 bases clipped from V and 5 bases from J, the junction kept 6 bases outside the gene matches. CDR1 is SGHRS and CDR2 is YFSETQ in the germline V gene. This CDR3 is built from 16 residues. The CDR3 protein is CASSLASTSGNNEQFF. As DNA, the CDR3 is TGCGCCAGCAGCTTGGCGTCGACTAGCGGTAACAATGAGCAGTTCTTC.

The rearrangement uses TRBV5-1 and TRBJ1-4; D is undetermined. Trimming shortened V by 3 bases and J by 6 bases, and 6 bases separated the two germline ends. Germline V gene sequence: CDR1 SGHRS, CDR2 YFSETQ. The CDR3 totals 12 residues. The CDR3: CASSSGHEKLFF. Here the CDR3 DNA reads TGCGCCAGCAGCTCAGGACATGAAAAACTGTTTTTT.

This sequence joins TRBV4-3 and TRBJ1-2, with D possibly being TRBD1 (5 bases). The CDR3 runs to 15 residues. Between the trimmed V and J ends, which lost 0 bases and 4 bases, there was a span of 12 bases. Per the germline V gene, CDR1 is LGHNA and CDR2 is YSLEER. CDR3 amino acids: CASSQDGGSAYGYTF. Written as DNA, the CDR3 is TGCGCCAGCAGCCAAGATGGGGGGTCGGCCTATGGCTACACCTTC.

This clonotype was counted a few times. The CDR3 DNA sequence: TGTGCCAGCAGCGAGTGGGCGTCTGGGGCCAACGTCCTGACTTTC. This translates into CASSEWASGANVLTF. This chain connects TRBV9 to TRBJ2-6, with D hard to call. Germline CDR1 SGDLS, CDR2 YYNGEE. Trimming pared 3 bases from V and 1 base from J, leaving 8 bases between. The CDR3 contains 15 residues.

V usage is TRBV5-6 and J usage is TRBJ1-4; TRBD1 is a possible D gene (5 bases). Germline CDR1 and CDR2: SGHDT and YYEEEE. V shed 2 bases and J shed 2 bases, with 19 bases lying between them. The CDR3 spans 18 residues. DNA of the CDR3: TGTGCCAGCAGCTTCGGATGGGCCCCAAGGGGTACTAATGAAAAACTGTTTTTT. The encoded protein is CASSFGWAPRGTNEKLFF.

The V and J genes are TRBV25-1 and TRBJ1-3; 7 bases are shared with TRBD1. The CDR3 totals 20 residues. CDR1 is MGHDK and CDR2 is SYGVNS in the germline V gene. After removal of 3 bases from V and 0 bases from J, the junction contained 17 bases not matched to a gene. CDR3 loop: CASSDSFAQRQGASGNTIYF. The CDR3 DNA is TGTGCCAGCAGTGATTCGTTTGCCCAGCGACAGGGAGCCTCTGGAAACACCATATATTTT.

This clonotype came up a few times. The V gene is TRBV10-2, the J gene TRBJ2-7; unclear D gene. V lost 0 bases and J 2 bases, leaving 8 bases between the germline ends. Germline V lookup: CDR1 WSHSY, CDR2 SAAADI. The CDR3 runs 14 residues. In nucleotides, the CDR3 is TGCGCCAGCAGTGAGTCGATAGCCGCCTACGAGCAGTACTTC. As protein: CASSESIAAYEQYF.

The chain joins TRBV27 to TRBJ1-4; possibly TRBD1 for D (5 bases). The CDR3 has 16 amino acids. Germline V gene lookup returns CDR1 MNHEY and CDR2 SMNVEV (reference sequence). The ends were cut back, 5 bases at V and 8 bases at J, with 21 bases in the middle. The CDR3 loop is CASSPSGGSGVEKLFF. The CDR3 DNA reads TGTGCCAGCAGTCCCTCCGGGGGGAGTGGCGTGGAAAAACTGTTTTTT.

This clonotype appeared a few times. The chain is built from TRBV5-5 and TRBJ2-2, with D hard to call. The length of the CDR3 is 15 residues. Trimming cost V 0 bases and J 5 bases, with 11 bases left between them. Per germline, CDR1 SGHKS and CDR2 YYEKEE (reference sequence). The CDR3 is CASSLGRTETGELFF. CDR3 DNA sequence: TGTGCCAGCAGCTTGGGGAGAACTGAAACCGGGGAGCTGTTTTTT.

This clonotype was recorded a few times. The V gene is TRBV2, the J gene TRBJ1-2; 9 bases are a match to TRBD1. V trimming: 8 bases; J trimming: 4 bases; junction bases outside the gene matches: 5. CDR3 length: 13 amino acids. Germline values: CDR1 SNHLY, CDR2 FYNNEI. CDR3 DNA: TGTGCCAGCGGGACAGGGAAGGGCTATGGCTACACCTTC. Its translation: CASGTGKGYGYTF. The full variable domain, completed using reference TRBV2 and TRBJ1-2, is EPEVTQTPSHQVTQMGQEVILRCVPISNHLYFYWYRQILGQKVEFLVSFYNNEISEKSEIFDDQFSVERPDGSNFTLKIRSTKLEDSAMYFCASGTGKGYGYTFGSGTRLTVV.

This clonotype has a handful of counts. This sequence joins TRBV15 and TRBJ2-5; 10 bases map to TRBD2. The better agreement between TRBJ2-1 and the DNA end casts doubt on the J call. Germline CDR1 is LNHNV and CDR2 is YYDKDF (reference sequence). The CDR3 loop spans 17 amino acids. This CDR3 is CATSSPDLAGDYNEQFF. CDR3 nucleotides: TGTGCCACCAGCAGCCCCGACCTAGCGGGGGACTACAATGAGCAGTTCTTC.

This clonotype was picked up a small number of times. The chain carries TRBV10-3 and TRBJ2-7, with 8 bases fitting TRBD1. The CDR3 length is 14 residues. Germline CDR1 ENHRY, CDR2 SYGVKD. The trim removed 3 bases at V and 6 bases at J, leaving 7 bases unmatched. The CDR3 DNA follows: TGTGCCATCAGTGACTTGGACAGGGCCGGCGAGCAGTACTTC. This sequence encodes CAISDLDRAGEQYF.

This clonotype was detected a few times. The rearrangement uses TRBV6-2 or TRBV6-3 and TRBJ1-4; D is possibly TRBD1 (5 bases). The CDR3 extends over 15 amino acids. Germline V lookup: CDR1 MNHEY, CDR2 SVGEGT. Deletions cut 5 bases from V and 7 bases from J, with 17 bases between. CDR3 DNA sequence: TGTGCCAGCAGTATCTCGGGGGACCGTGGTGAAAAACTGTTTTTT. This codes for CASSISGDRGEKLFF.

This chain uses TRBV9 with TRBJ2-5; D is unresolved. The germline CDR1 and CDR2 sequences are SGDLS and YYNGEE. Trimming took off 3 bases at V and 5 bases at J, with 8 bases between the two ends. CDR3 length equals 12 residues. CDR3 DNA sequence: TGTGCCAGCAGCGGGGTCACGGAGACCCAGTACTTC. Translated, it gives CASSGVTETQYF.

In its sample, this clonotype was seen a few times. V and J are TRBV3-1 and TRBJ2-1; 13 positions match TRBD2. This CDR3 contains 17 residues. With 3 bases clipped from V and 0 bases from J, the junction kept 2 bases outside the gene matches. CDR1 and CDR2 from the germline V gene are LGHDT and YNNKEL (reference sequence). The CDR3 here is CASSQTSGGSSYNEQFF. CDR3 nucleotide sequence: TGTGCCAGCAGCCAGACTAGCGGGGGGAGCTCCTACAATGAGCAGTTCTTC.

This clonotype was detected only a few times. This rearrangement joins TRBV5-1 to TRBJ2-3; maybe TRBD1 (5 bases). The CDR3 covers 14 residues. The V and J ends lost 7 bases and 5 bases respectively, with 17 bases between them. The germline V gene has CDR1 SGHRS and CDR2 YFSETQ. The CDR3 nucleotides read TGCGCCAGCGGCCAGCTAGTTACAGGAGATACGCAGTATTTT. Its protein is CASGQLVTGDTQYF.

In this sample, this clonotype turned up a few times. This sequence joins TRBV2 and TRBJ2-5; 7 bases align to TRBD2. The CDR3 has 14 amino acids. The ends lost 7 bases at V and 2 bases at J; junction bases unmatched: 7. Looked up from germline, CDR1 is SNHLY and CDR2 is FYNNEI. CDR3 DNA sequence: TGTGCCAGCACTCAAGGGAGGGGACAAGAGACCCAGTACTTC. Translating it yields CASTQGRGQETQYF.

There are many counts of this clonotype. The chain is built from TRBV6-1 and TRBJ2-7; tentatively, D is TRBD1 or TRBD2 (5 bases each). CDR1 and CDR2 from the germline V gene are MNHNS and SASEGT. Trimming took off 3 bases at V and 5 bases at J, with 17 bases between the two ends. The CDR3 runs to 15 residues. For the CDR3, the DNA is TGTGCCAGCAGTGAGACCCACCGGGACGCCGACGAGCAGTACTTC. Its protein is CASSETHRDADEQYF.

The chain uses TRBV29-1 and TRBJ2-5, with D maybe TRBD1 (5 bases). The CDR3 runs to 14 residues. Trimming took off 3 bases at V and 5 bases at J, with 16 bases between the two ends. Germline assignment: CDR1 SQVTM and CDR2 ANQGSEA. The CDR3 nucleotides read TGCAGCGTTGAGTTTCCGATGGGGCCCGAGACCCAGTACTTC. It codes for CSVEFPMGPETQYF.

The CDR3 sequence is CASSIGGVGNTEAFF. As DNA, the CDR3 is TGTGCCAGCTCAATAGGGGGAGTGGGGAACACTGAAGCTTTCTTT. This chain connects TRBV18 to TRBJ1-1; perhaps TRBD1 as D (6 bases). V dropped 5 bases and J dropped 1 base, with 14 bases sitting between them. CDR3 length: 15 residues. Germline CDR1 and CDR2: KGHSH and LQKENI.

The chain combines TRBV6-6 with TRBJ2-7; TRBD2 agrees at 14 bases. In germline, CDR1 is MNHNY, CDR2 SVGAGI (reference sequence). The V segment lost 5 bases and the J segment 6 bases; nucleotides outside the gene matches: 9. This CDR3 spans 16 amino acids. The CDR3 coding sequence is TGTGCCAGCAGTCCACACGGGACTAGCGGGAGACTCGAGCAGTACTTC. Amino acids: CASSPHGTSGRLEQYF.

The J gene is TRBJ2-1, the V gene TRBV6-2 or TRBV6-3; TRBD1 matches 7 bases. With 4 bases clipped from V and 8 bases from J, the junction kept 5 bases outside the gene matches. Germline values: CDR1 MNHEY, CDR2 SVGEGT. This CDR3 has 13 residues. This CDR3 is CASSSNRGHEQFF. The CDR3 DNA is TGTGCCAGCAGTTCAAACAGGGGTCATGAGCAGTTCTTC.